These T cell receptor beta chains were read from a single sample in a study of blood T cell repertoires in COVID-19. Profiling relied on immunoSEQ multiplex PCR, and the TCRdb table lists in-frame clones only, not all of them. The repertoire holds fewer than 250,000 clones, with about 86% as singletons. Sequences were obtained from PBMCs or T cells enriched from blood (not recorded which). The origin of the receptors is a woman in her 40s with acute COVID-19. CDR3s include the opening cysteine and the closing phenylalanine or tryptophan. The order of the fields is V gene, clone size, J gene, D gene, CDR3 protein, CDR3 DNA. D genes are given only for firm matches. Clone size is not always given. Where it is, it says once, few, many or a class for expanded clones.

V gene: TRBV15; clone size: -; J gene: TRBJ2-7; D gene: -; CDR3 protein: CATKGLTLERGTYEQYF; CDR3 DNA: TGTGCCACCAAGGGTCTAACACTAGAGAGAGGTACCTACGAGCAGTACTTC
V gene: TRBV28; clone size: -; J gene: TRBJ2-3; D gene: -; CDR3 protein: CASSDPPGLVADTQYF; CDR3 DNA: TGTGCCAGCAGCGACCCACCAGGGTTGGTGGCAGATACGCAGTATTTT
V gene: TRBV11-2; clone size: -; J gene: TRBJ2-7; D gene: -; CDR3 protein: CASSFEGGEQYF; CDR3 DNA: TGTGCCAGCAGCTTCGAGGGCGGCGAGCAGTACTTC
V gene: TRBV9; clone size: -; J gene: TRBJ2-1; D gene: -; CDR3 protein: CASSVGLAGGSYNEQFF; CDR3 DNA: TGTGCCAGCAGCGTAGGATTAGCAGGAGGCTCCTACAATGAGCAGTTCTTC
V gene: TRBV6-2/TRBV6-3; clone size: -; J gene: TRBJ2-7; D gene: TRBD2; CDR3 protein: CASSGVSGGLYEQYF; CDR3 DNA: TGTGCCAGCAGTGGTGTTAGCGGGGGCCTTTACGAGCAGTACTTC
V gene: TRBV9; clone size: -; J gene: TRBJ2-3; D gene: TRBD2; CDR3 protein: CASSAASGRTDTQYF; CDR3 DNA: TGTGCCAGCAGCGCCGCTAGCGGCCGAACAGATACGCAGTATTTT
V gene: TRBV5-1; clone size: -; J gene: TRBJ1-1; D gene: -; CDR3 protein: CASSGIMGPGTEAFF; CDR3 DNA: TGCGCCAGCAGCGGTATTATGGGTCCGGGCACTGAAGCTTTCTTT
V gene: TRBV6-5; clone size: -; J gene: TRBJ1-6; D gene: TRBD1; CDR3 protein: CASISDRGKNSPLHF; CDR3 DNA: TGTGCCAGCATCAGTGACAGGGGCAAAAATTCACCCCTCCACTTT
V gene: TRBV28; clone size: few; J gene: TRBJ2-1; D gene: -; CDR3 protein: CASSLLRGIGEQFF; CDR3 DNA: TGTGCCAGCAGTTTATTACGAGGGATAGGTGAGCAGTTCTTC
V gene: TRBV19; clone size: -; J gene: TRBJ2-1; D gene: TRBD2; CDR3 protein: CASKGLAGSIYNEQFF; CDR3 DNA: TGTGCCAGTAAAGGGCTAGCGGGGTCTATCTACAATGAGCAGTTCTTC
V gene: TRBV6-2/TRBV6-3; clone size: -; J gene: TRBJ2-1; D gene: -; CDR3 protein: CASSYRTLRNEQFF; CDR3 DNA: TGTGCCAGCAGTTACCGGACTTTGCGCAATGAGCAGTTCTTC
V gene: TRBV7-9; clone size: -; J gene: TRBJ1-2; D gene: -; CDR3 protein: CASSLAGVDGYTF; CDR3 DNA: TGTGCCAGCAGCTTAGCAGGGGTTGATGGCTACACCTTC
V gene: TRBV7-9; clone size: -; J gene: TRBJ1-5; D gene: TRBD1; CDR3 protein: CASSLGTGDNQPQHF; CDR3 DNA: TGTGCCAGCAGCTTAGGTACAGGGGACAATCAGCCCCAGCATTTT
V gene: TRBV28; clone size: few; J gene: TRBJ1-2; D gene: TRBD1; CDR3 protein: CASSSWTGRTNYGYTF; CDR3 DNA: TGTGCCAGCAGCTCATGGACAGGGCGAACTAACTATGGCTACACCTTC
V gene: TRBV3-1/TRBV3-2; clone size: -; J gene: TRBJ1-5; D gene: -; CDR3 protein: CASSPWVGAQPQHF; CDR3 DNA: TGTGCCAGCAGCCCCTGGGTAGGGGCTCAGCCCCAGCATTTT
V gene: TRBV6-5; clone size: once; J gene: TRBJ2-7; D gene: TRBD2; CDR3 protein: CASSYLSGTSPTGQYF; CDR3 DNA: TGTGCCAGCAGTTACTTAAGCGGGACTAGCCCAACCGGGCAGTACTTC
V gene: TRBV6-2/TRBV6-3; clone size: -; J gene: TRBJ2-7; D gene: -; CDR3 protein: CASSYSGRVSYEQYF; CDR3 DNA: TGTGCCAGCAGTTACTCGGGCAGGGTCTCCTACGAGCAGTACTTC
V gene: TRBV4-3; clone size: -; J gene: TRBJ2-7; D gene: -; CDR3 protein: CASSQGRGPYEQYF; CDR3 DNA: TGCGCCAGCAGCCAAGGCAGGGGCCCCTACGAGCAGTACTTC
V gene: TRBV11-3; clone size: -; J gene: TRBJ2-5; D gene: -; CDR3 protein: CASSTTAQETQYF; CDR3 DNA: TGTGCCAGCAGCACAACCGCACAAGAGACCCAGTACTTC
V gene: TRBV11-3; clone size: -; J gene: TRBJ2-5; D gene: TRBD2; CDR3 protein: CASSPGGLAGGETQYF; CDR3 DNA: TGTGCCAGCAGCCCTGGGGGACTAGCGGGAGGGGAGACCCAGTACTTC
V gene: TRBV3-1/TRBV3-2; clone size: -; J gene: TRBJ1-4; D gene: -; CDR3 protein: CASSQVTNRIATNEKLFF; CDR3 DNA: TGTGCCAGCAGCCAAGTAACCAACAGGATAGCAACTAATGAAAAACTGTTTTTT
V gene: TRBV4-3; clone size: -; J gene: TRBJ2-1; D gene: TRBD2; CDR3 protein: CASSQSGTSGSFGNEQFF; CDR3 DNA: TGCGCCAGCAGCCAGTCCGGGACTAGCGGGAGTTTCGGCAATGAGCAGTTCTTC
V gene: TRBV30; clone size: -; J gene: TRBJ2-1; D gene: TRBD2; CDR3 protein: CAWSRWAGGRSYNEQFF; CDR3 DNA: TGTGCCTGGAGTCGCTGGGCGGGAGGGCGCTCCTACAATGAGCAGTTCTTC
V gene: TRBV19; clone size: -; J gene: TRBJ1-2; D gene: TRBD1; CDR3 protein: CASKLGDSSDYGYTF; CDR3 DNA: TGTGCCAGTAAACTCGGGGACAGCTCGGACTATGGCTACACCTTC
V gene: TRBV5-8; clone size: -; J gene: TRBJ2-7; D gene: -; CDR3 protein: CASSLARVRGEQYF; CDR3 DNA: TGTGCCAGCAGCTTGGCCCGGGTAAGAGGAGAGCAGTACTTC
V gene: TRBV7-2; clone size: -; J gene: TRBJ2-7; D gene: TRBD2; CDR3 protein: CASRGGLAGPYEQYF; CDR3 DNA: TGTGCCAGCAGGGGGGGGCTAGCGGGCCCCTACGAGCAGTACTTC
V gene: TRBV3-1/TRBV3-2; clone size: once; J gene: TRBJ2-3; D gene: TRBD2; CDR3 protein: CASSQESSGVFTDTQYF; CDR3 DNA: TGTGCCAGCAGCCAAGAGTCTAGCGGGGTATTCACAGATACGCAGTATTTT
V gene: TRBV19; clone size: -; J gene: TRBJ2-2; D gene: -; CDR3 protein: CASSLGVGTGELFF; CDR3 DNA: TGTGCCAGTAGTTTAGGCGTTGGCACCGGGGAGCTGTTTTTT
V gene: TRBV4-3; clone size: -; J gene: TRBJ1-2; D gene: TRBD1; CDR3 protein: CASSQSERGQGKGYTF; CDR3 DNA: TGCGCCAGCAGCCAATCCGAACGAGGACAGGGGAAAGGCTACACCTTC
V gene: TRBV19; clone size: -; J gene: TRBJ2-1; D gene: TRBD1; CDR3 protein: CASSIGTGSYNEQFF; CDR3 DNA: TGTGCCAGTAGTATAGGGACAGGGTCCTACAATGAGCAGTTCTTC
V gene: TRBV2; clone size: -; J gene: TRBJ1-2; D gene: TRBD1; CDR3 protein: CASSTGGGGYTF; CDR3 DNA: TGTGCCAGCAGCACAGGGGGCGGGGGCTACACCTTC
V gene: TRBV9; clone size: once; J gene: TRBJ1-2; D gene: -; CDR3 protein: CASSVELGRGYTF; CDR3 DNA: TGTGCCAGCAGCGTAGAACTAGGGAGAGGCTACACCTTC